These 9 T cell receptor beta chains share one sample of origin, sequenced in a study of shared clonotypes between healthy human individuals. Profiling relied on immunoSEQ multiplex PCR, and the TCRdb table lists in-frame clones only, not all of them. The sample has 550,000 to 600,000 clones, roughly 72% seen once. The sample comprised PBMCs. The origin of the receptors is a woman aged 40 to 50 in good health. Some clones in this sample may be carry-over from other donors' samples.

A word on this clone: One junction end does not reproduce the germline sequence, and a read error may be involved. The chain's CDR3 is CASSLLGSTQPQHF. The CDR3 DNA reads as TGCGCCAGCAGCCTACTGGGGAGCACTCAGCCCCAGCATTTT. This chain connects TRBV4-1 to TRBJ1-5; D ambiguous. CDR1 MGHRA and CDR2 YSYEKL come from the germline V gene. This CDR3 is built from 14 residues.

This chain uses TRBV18 with TRBJ1-2; perhaps TRBD1 as D (6 bases). Germline-derived CDR1 and CDR2 are KGHSH and LQKENI. The CDR3 contains 15 residues. V lost 2 bases and J 4 bases, leaving 14 bases between the germline ends. CDR3 in DNA: TGTGCCAGCTCACCAGGACAGTCCCCGGGCTATGGCTACACCTTC. This encodes CASSPGQSPGYGYTF.

Note on this clone: Different DNA sequences within this sample yield the same CDR3. The J gene is TRBJ2-1, the V gene TRBV9; 10 bases line up with TRBD2. In germline, CDR1 is SGDLS, CDR2 YYNGEE. Trimming at V came to 1 base and at J to 7 bases, leaving 2 bases not matched to a gene. CDR3 length: 14 amino acids. CDR3: CASSVSSGRNEQFF. The DNA for the CDR3 is TGTGCCAGCAGCGTAAGTAGCGGGAGGAATGAGCAGTTCTTC.

V and J are TRBV7-9 and TRBJ2-3; the D gene is possibly TRBD1 (6 bases). This CDR3 is 15 amino acids long. Germline values: CDR1 SEHNR, CDR2 FQNEAQ (reference sequence). Trimming stripped 4 bases from V and 4 bases from J, with 15 bases between. As DNA, the CDR3 is TGTGCCAGCAGCTCCAGGGGATTTGAAGCAGATACGCAGTATTTT. Translating it yields CASSSRGFEADTQYF.

The CDR3 is CASSLAYEQYF. CDR3 DNA: TGTGCCAGCAGTTTGGCCTACGAGCAGTACTTC. The gene calls are TRBV27 and TRBJ2-7; no clear D gene. V lost 3 bases, J lost 2 bases, and 2 bases lay in between. Per the germline V gene, CDR1 is MNHEY and CDR2 is SMNVEV (reference sequence). CDR3 size: 11 residues.

This clone turned up a few times. V gene TRBV28 combines with J gene TRBJ2-1; D remains unclear. Germline-derived CDR1 and CDR2 are MDHEN and SYDVKM. V lost 5 bases to trimming and J lost 4 bases, with 3 bases between them. The CDR3 length is 11 residues. The CDR3 is CASSLYNEQFF. CDR3 coding DNA: TGTGCCAGCAGTCTGTACAATGAGCAGTTCTTC.

The chain has TRBV9 and TRBJ1-2; the D gene is possibly TRBD1 (6 bases). Trimming stripped 4 bases from V and 0 bases from J, with 19 bases between. The CDR3 covers 17 residues. CDR1 SGDLS and CDR2 YYNGEE come from the germline V gene. CDR3 residues: CASSLYREPITNYGYTF. The CDR3 DNA reads TGTGCCAGCAGCCTTTACAGGGAGCCTATTACTAACTATGGCTACACCTTC. The whole variable domain, remainder taken from reference TRBV9 and TRBJ1-2, is DSGVTQTPKHLITATGQRVTLRCSPRSGDLSVYWYQQSLDQGLQFLIQYYNGEERAKGNILERFSAQQFPDLHSELNLSSLELGDSALYFCASSLYREPITNYGYTFGSGTRLTVV.

This clone was detected many times. The same CDR3 arises from other DNA sequences in this sample as well. The chain is built from TRBV2 and TRBJ2-3; TRBD2 aligns across 7 bases. The CDR3 extends over 14 amino acids. The J segment lost 0 bases and the V segment lost 4 bases, leaving 1 base of the junction unmatched. CDR1 is SNHLY, CDR2 FYNNEI, per germline. DNA for the CDR3: TGTGCCAGCAGTGTCGGGAGGAGCACAGATACGCAGTATTTT. This codes for CASSVGRSTDTQYF. The whole variable domain, remainder taken from reference TRBV2 and TRBJ2-3, is EPEVTQTPSHQVTQMGQEVILRCVPISNHLYFYWYRQILGQKVEFLVSFYNNEISEKSEIFDDQFSVERPDGSNFTLKIRSTKLEDSAMYFCASSVGRSTDTQYFGPGTRLTVL.

This sequence joins TRBV29-1 and TRBJ2-3, with 8 positions matching TRBD1. This CDR3 has 14 residues. V trimming: 5 bases; J trimming: 2 bases; junction bases outside the gene matches: 6. CDR1 SQVTM and CDR2 ANQGSEA come from the germline V gene. The CDR3 DNA reads as TGCAGCGTTACGACAGGGGATCACACAGATACGCAGTATTTT. It codes for CSVTTGDHTDTQYF.